The 24 T cell receptor beta chains listed next were all sequenced from one sample in a study of T cell clones after liver transplantation. Assay used: immunoSEQ multiplex PCR; TCRdb lists only in-frame clones, some missing. The sample has about 68,000 clones, around 92% seen once. The sequenced sample was CD4+ T cells from blood, obtained 25 months after liver transplant. Receptors were obtained from a human patient who received a liver transplant. Some T cells may be transferred from the graft donor.

The gene calls are TRBV29-1 and TRBJ2-5; D perhaps matches TRBD1 (6 bases). Germline V gene lookup returns CDR1 SQVTM and CDR2 ANQGSEA. The CDR3 totals 14 residues. V gave up 4 bases and J gave up 2 bases, with 14 bases separating them. This CDR3 is CSVASTGSQETQYF. Written as DNA, the CDR3 is TGCAGCGTTGCTTCGACAGGCTCTCAAGAGACCCAGTACTTC.

This clone was recorded only once. The genes are TRBV30 and TRBJ2-3, with a tentative D call TRBD2 (6 bases). This CDR3 region has 15 residues. The germline gives CDR1 GTSNPN, CDR2 SVGIG (reference sequence). V lost 1 base to trimming and J lost 2 bases, with 13 bases between them. As DNA, the CDR3 is TGTGCCTGGAGTGCGGGGGACGGAGACACAGATACGCAGTATTTT. Residues: CAWSAGDGDTDTQYF.

The genes are TRBV19 and TRBJ2-7, with no clear D. The CDR3 is made up of 15 amino acids. CDR1 is LNHDA and CDR2 is SQIVND in the germline V gene (reference sequence). V gave up 3 bases and J gave up 0 bases, with 12 bases separating them. The CDR3 is CASSIIWGSSYEQYF. DNA of the CDR3: TGTGCCAGTAGTATTATTTGGGGTAGCTCCTACGAGCAGTACTTC. The full variable domain, its missing parts supplied by reference TRBV19 and TRBJ2-7, is DGGITQSPKYLFRKEGQNVTLSCEQNLNHDAMYWYRQDPGQGLRLIYYSQIVNDFQKGDIAEGYSVSREKKESFPLTVTSAQKNPTAFYLCASSIIWGSSYEQYFGPGTRLTVT.

This chain connects TRBV7-2 to TRBJ1-1; D is perhaps TRBD1 (5 bases). Germline CDR1 and CDR2: SGHTA and FQGNSA. V was pared by 1 base and J by 1 base, with 10 bases between. This CDR3 is built from 15 residues. CDR3 residues: CASSLGPGANTEAFF. CDR3 nucleotides: TGTGCCAGCAGCTTAGGTCCCGGGGCGAACACTGAAGCTTTCTTT.

The chain links TRBV6-6 to TRBJ2-1; D is ambiguous. The CDR3 contains 13 residues. CDR1 and CDR2 (germline): MNHNY, SVGAGI (reference sequence). Between the trimmed V and J ends, which lost 6 bases and 2 bases, there was a span of 8 bases. The CDR3 DNA reads TGTGCCAGCAGCCCCCCCGCCTACAATGAGCAGTTCTTC. Residues: CASSPPAYNEQFF.

This sequence joins TRBV11-3 and TRBJ2-1; 8 bases map to TRBD2. Germline V CDR1 and CDR2: SGHNT, YENEEA. The CDR3 runs 16 residues. The junction had 6 bases not matched to a gene; V was cut back by 4 bases and J by 1 base. CDR3 in DNA: TGTGCCAGCAGCTCATCTAGCGGGTGGTCCTACAATGAGCAGTTCTTC. Translating gives CASSSSSGWSYNEQFF.

This chain links TRBV18 with TRBJ2-4; 7 nucleotides line up with TRBD2. Per the germline V gene, CDR1 is KGHSH and CDR2 is LQKENI. The J segment lost 2 bases and the V segment lost 0 bases, leaving 4 bases of the junction unmatched. This CDR3 has 16 residues. DNA for the CDR3: TGTGCCAGCTCACCACCGCCTAGCGGACCCAAAAACATTCAGTACTTC. Translation: CASSPPPSGPKNIQYF. Together with reference TRBV18 and TRBJ2-4, the CDR3 gives the full variable domain: NAGVMQNPRHLVRRRGQEARLRCSPMKGHSHVYWYRQLPEEGLKFMVYLQKENIIDESGMPKERFSAEFPKEGPSILRIQQVVRGDSAAYFCASSPPPSGPKNIQYFGAGTRLSVL.

The V and J genes are TRBV5-1 and TRBJ2-2, with D maybe TRBD1 (7 bases). Trimming removed 5 bases from V and 5 bases from J, with 13 bases in between. Germline assignment: CDR1 SGHRS and CDR2 YFSETQ. This CDR3 spans 14 amino acids. CDR3 region: CASREGAGTGELFF. CDR3 sequence (DNA): TGCGCCAGCAGGGAGGGGGCAGGTACCGGGGAGCTGTTTTTT.

The rearrangement links TRBV6-1 to TRBJ1-5, with D unresolved. The V end lost 1 base, the J end lost 6 bases, and 10 bases lay between the germline ends. The CDR3 runs 14 residues. Germline V CDR1 and CDR2: MNHNS, SASEGT. CDR3 DNA: TGTGCCAGCAGTGAAGTCCCGTTGTTTCAGCCCCAGCATTTT. Translation gives CASSEVPLFQPQHF.

The gene calls are TRBV5-1 and TRBJ2-1, with TRBD2 identical over 12 bases. V lost 3 bases, J lost 4 bases, and 14 bases stayed unmatched. CDR1 is SGHRS and CDR2 is YFSETQ in the germline V gene. The CDR3 is 19 residues long. DNA of the CDR3: TGCGCCAGCAGCTGGCGGGCTAGCGGGAGGGCCCCCGGGTACAATGAGCAGTTCTTC. This gives the protein CASSWRASGRAPGYNEQFF.

V and J are TRBV5-1 and TRBJ2-7; D is unresolved. Trimming took 0 bases from V and 6 from J, leaving 13 bases between them. This CDR3 contains 14 residues. Per the germline V gene, CDR1 is SGHRS and CDR2 is YFSETQ. CDR3 sequence: CASSLASLSGEQYF. The CDR3 region has the DNA TGCGCCAGCAGCTTGGCATCCTTGAGTGGCGAGCAGTACTTC.

This chain uses TRBV4-2 with TRBJ2-5; D perhaps matches TRBD2 (6 bases). Germline CDR1 reads LGHNA; CDR2 reads YNFKEQ. This CDR3 comprises 16 residues. The V and J ends lost 0 bases and 0 bases respectively, with 11 bases between them. The CDR3 here is CASSQEVEGYQETQYF. CDR3 coding DNA: TGTGCCAGCAGCCAAGAAGTGGAGGGGTACCAAGAGACCCAGTACTTC.

V gene TRBV6-1 combines with J gene TRBJ1-6; tentative D call: TRBD1 (6 bases). Germline V gene lookup returns CDR1 MNHNS and CDR2 SASEGT. Between the trimmed V and J ends, which lost 4 bases and 6 bases, there was a span of 13 bases. This CDR3 has 15 amino acids. The CDR3 loop is CASSGLQGPNSPLHF. CDR3 sequence (DNA): TGTGCCAGCAGTGGACTACAGGGACCTAATTCACCCCTCCACTTT.

The DNA for the CDR3 is TGTGCCAGCAGCACCAGGTCCTGGGTGAACACTGAAGCTTTCTTT. Its protein is CASSTRSWVNTEAFF. This rearrangement joins TRBV5-4 to TRBJ1-1; D not certain. Trimming shortened V by 4 bases and J by 0 bases, and 13 bases separated the two germline ends. Per germline, CDR1 SGHNT and CDR2 YYREEE (reference sequence). CDR3 length equals 15 residues. The full variable domain, rest sourced from reference TRBV5-4 and TRBJ1-1, is ETGVTQSPTHLIKTRGQQVTLRCSSQSGHNTVSWYQQALGQGPQFIFQYYREEENGRGNFPPRFSGLQFPNYSSELNVNALELDDSALYLCASSTRSWVNTEAFFGQGTRLTVV.

This chain uses TRBV29-1 with TRBJ2-1; D is undetermined. Trimming shortened V by 6 bases and J by 5 bases, and 5 bases separated the two germline ends. The CDR3 is 10 amino acids. CDR1 and CDR2 from the germline V gene are SQVTM and ANQGSEA. The CDR3 DNA reads as TGCAGCGTGGGTAACAATGAGCAGTTCTTC. Amino acid sequence: CSVGNNEQFF.

V and J are TRBV20-1 and TRBJ2-5, with D possibly being TRBD2 (5 bases). The CDR3 spans 11 residues. Trimming removed 3 bases at V and 4 bases at J, with 6 bases between. The germline V gene encodes CDR1 DFQATT and CDR2 SNEGSKA (reference sequence). CDR3 loop: CSASGGETQYF. CDR3 in DNA: TGCAGTGCTAGCGGAGGAGAGACCCAGTACTTC.

The V gene is TRBV28, the J gene TRBJ1-5, with D possibly being TRBD1 (5 bases). The germline V and J ends were trimmed by 7 bases and 0 bases, with 10 bases remaining between them. This CDR3 contains 14 residues. The V gene's germline CDR1 is MDHEN and CDR2 SYDVKM. This CDR3 reads CASTVGDSNQPQHF. In DNA form, the CDR3 reads TGTGCCAGCACCGTGGGGGATAGCAATCAGCCCCAGCATTTT.

This clone has only one observation. V is TRBV10-1 and J is TRBJ2-5; TRBD2 might be the D (5 bases). This CDR3 comprises 14 residues. The germline V gene encodes CDR1 WNHNN and CDR2 SYGVQD (reference sequence). Between the trimmed V and J ends, which lost 6 bases and 3 bases, there was a span of 14 bases. The CDR3 coding sequence is TGCGCCAGCAGCGAGAGAGGGCTCGAAGAGACCCAGTACTTC. Translation: CASSERGLEETQYF.

This clone was found a few times. The gene calls are TRBV19 and TRBJ1-1; 8 bases agree with TRBD1. Trimming at V came to 4 bases and at J to 7 bases, leaving 2 bases not matched to a gene. CDR1 LNHDA and CDR2 SQIVND come from the germline V gene (reference sequence). This CDR3 region has 12 residues. CDR3 DNA: TGTGCCAGTAGTACTGGACAGGGTGAAGCTTTCTTT. It codes for CASSTGQGEAFF.

This chain uses TRBV5-1 with TRBJ2-7, with a weak D call TRBD1 (6 bases). The V end lost 0 bases, the J end lost 7 bases, and 20 bases lay between the germline ends. The CDR3 runs 16 residues. Germline V gives CDR1 SGHRS, CDR2 YFSETQ. For the CDR3, the DNA is TGCGCCAGCAGCTTGGTGGCCTCTACGACCCAGGGGGAGCAGTACTTC. It translates to CASSLVASTTQGEQYF.

The chain recombines TRBV11-3 with TRBJ2-2, with 9 bases fitting TRBD2. The CDR3 length is 16 residues. Germline V gene sequence: CDR1 SGHNT, CDR2 YENEEA. Trimming took 4 bases from V and 5 from J; bases not matched to a gene: 8. The CDR3 DNA reads TGTGCCAGCAGCTGGATTAGCGGGAGTACGACCGGGGAGCTGTTTTTT. Translated, it gives CASSWISGSTTGELFF. The variable domain in full, with the rest retrieved from reference TRBV11-3 and TRBJ2-2, is EAGVVQSPRYKIIEKKQPVAFWCNPISGHNTLYWYLQNLGQGPELLIRYENEEAVDDSQLPKDRFSAERLKGVDSTLKIQPAELGDSAVYLCASSWISGSTTGELFFGEGSRLTVL.

The J gene is TRBJ2-7, the V gene TRBV5-6; no reliable D call. The CDR3 loop spans 12 amino acids. V was shortened by 3 bases and J by 4 bases, with 8 bases between the two germline ends. From germline, CDR1 is SGHDT and CDR2 YYEEEE. As DNA, the CDR3 is TGTGCCAGCAGCTCATTCTCTTACGAGCAGTACTTC. The encoded protein is CASSSFSYEQYF.

This clone was detected a few times. J is TRBJ2-4 and V is TRBV27, with TRBD2 matching 9 bases. This CDR3 has 16 residues. The germline gives CDR1 MNHEY, CDR2 SMNVEV (reference sequence). Trimming at V came to 5 bases and at J to 9 bases, leaving 14 bases not matched to a gene. For the CDR3, the DNA is TGTGCCAGCAGTCCAACTCCCGGGACTAGCCGGACCATTCAGTACTTC. Translating it yields CASSPTPGTSRTIQYF.

Of note for this clone: Germline is not matched at one junction end, which may reflect a read error. This rearrangement joins TRBV10-1 to TRBJ2-1; 9 bases agree with TRBD1. Germline-derived CDR1 and CDR2 are WNHNN and SYGVQD (reference sequence). The CDR3 is made up of 18 amino acids. The CDR3 DNA reads TGCACCAGCCCGGGGGGACAGGGTAGTAGTCTGGACTACAATGAGCAGTTCTTC. It translates to CTSPGGQGSSLDYNEQFF.